These 21 T cell receptor beta chains originate from one sample sequenced in a study of OX40 agonist ivuxolimab in advanced cancers. Only in-frame clones appear in the TCRdb table, and some are missing; sequencing was by immunoSEQ multiplex PCR. Of roughly 44,000 clones in the sample, 86% were seen once. The sample here was CD4+ or CD8+ T cells sorted from blood, taken in a trial of the OX40 agonist ivuxolimab. The origin of the receptors is an adult with an advanced solid tumor such as melanoma, head and neck, liver or kidney cancer.

The chain links TRBV6-5 to TRBJ1-2; no firm D call. CDR1 MNHEY and CDR2 SVGAGI come from the germline V gene. Deletions cut 10 bases from V and 10 bases from J, with 16 bases between. The CDR3 totals 11 residues. Written as DNA, the CDR3 is TGTGCCATCTTTTTGGACGGCTCCTACACCTTC. Amino acid sequence: CAIFLDGSYTF.

This rearrangement joins TRBV27 to TRBJ2-5; possibly TRBD1 or TRBD2 for D (6 bases each). The CDR3 totals 17 residues. Germline CDR1 is MNHEY and CDR2 is SMNVEV (reference sequence). V was trimmed by 3 bases and J by 5 bases, leaving 22 bases between them. The CDR3 coding sequence is TGTGCCAGCAGTTTTTTGTCTAGTGGGGGGCCGGAGGAGACCCAGTACTTC. This codes for CASSFLSSGGPEETQYF.

The chain recombines TRBV6-6 with TRBJ1-2; 10 nucleotides line up with TRBD1. Trimming took 2 bases from V and 3 from J; bases not matched to a gene: 6. CDR1 and CDR2 from the germline V gene are MNHNY and SVGAGI (reference sequence). The CDR3 runs to 16 residues. CDR3 residues: CASSYVDRGRDYGYTF. The CDR3 coding sequence is TGTGCCAGCAGTTACGTAGACAGGGGGCGGGACTATGGCTACACCTTC.

V and J are TRBV4-1 and TRBJ2-7; D gene uncertain. The germline V gene encodes CDR1 MGHRA and CDR2 YSYEKL. The V end was cut by 0 bases, the J end by 1 base, with 7 bases between. This CDR3 contains 14 residues. As DNA, the CDR3 is TGCGCCAGCAGCCAAGAGGTGGCTTCCTACGAGCAGTACTTC. Protein product: CASSQEVASYEQYF.

The rearrangement joins TRBV6-5 to TRBJ2-6, with unresolved D. The CDR3 runs 13 residues. Trimming removed 6 bases at V and 3 bases at J, with 6 bases between. In germline, CDR1 is MNHEY, CDR2 SVGAGI. The DNA for the CDR3 is TGTGCCAGCAGCCTCGGTGGGGCCAACGTCCTGACTTTC. Protein product: CASSLGGANVLTF.

This clone was detected ten times or more. This chain links TRBV27 with TRBJ1-6, with D perhaps TRBD1 (6 bases). The CDR3 consists of 14 residues. Per the germline V gene, CDR1 is MNHEY and CDR2 is SMNVEV (reference sequence). V dropped 2 bases and J dropped 9 bases, with 11 bases sitting between them. The CDR3 DNA reads TGTGCCAGCAGTTTAGGCAAAGGGGGTTCACCCCTCCACTTT. The encoded protein is CASSLGKGGSPLHF.

The chain uses TRBV19 and TRBJ1-4, with D tentatively TRBD1 (6 bases). The CDR3 has 14 amino acids. Deletions cut 7 bases from V and 8 bases from J, with 17 bases between. Germline lookup yields CDR1 LNHDA and CDR2 SQIVND (reference sequence). The CDR3 sequence: CASNTRWDKEKLFF. CDR3 nucleotides: TGTGCCAGTAACACGAGATGGGACAAGGAAAAACTGTTTTTT.

J is TRBJ1-1 and V is TRBV5-4; D gene unclear. From germline, CDR1 is SGHNT and CDR2 YYREEE (reference sequence). This CDR3 region has 13 residues. V was pared by 1 base and J by 4 bases, with 8 bases between. CDR3 loop: CASSLQDGTEAFF. In DNA form, the CDR3 reads TGTGCCAGCAGCTTGCAAGACGGCACTGAAGCTTTCTTT.

The CDR3 DNA follows: TGTGCCAGCAGCCATTGGGACAGACCCTACGAGCAGTACTTC. It yields the protein CASSHWDRPYEQYF. V is TRBV7-3 and J is TRBJ2-7; TRBD1 agrees at 7 bases. CDR1 SGHTA and CDR2 FQGTGA come from the germline V gene. V gave up 5 bases and J gave up 2 bases; unmatched junction bases: 6. This CDR3 is built from 14 residues.

This clone was found once. CDR3 DNA: TGTGCCAGCAGCGTAGGACAGCCAGGGGCTAGCGAGCAGTACTTC. Its protein product is CASSVGQPGASEQYF. The V call is TRBV9, the J call TRBJ2-7; possibly TRBD1 for D (6 bases). V was shortened by 0 bases and J by 6 bases, with 16 bases between the two germline ends. This CDR3 region has 15 residues. CDR1 and CDR2 (germline): SGDLS, YYNGEE. Supplemented by reference TRBV9 and TRBJ2-7, the full variable domain reads DSGVTQTPKHLITATGQRVTLRCSPRSGDLSVYWYQQSLDQGLQFLIQYYNGEERAKGNILERFSAQQFPDLHSELNLSSLELGDSALYFCASSVGQPGASEQYFGPGTRLTVT.

V usage is TRBV19 and J usage is TRBJ2-2; 7 bases agree with TRBD2. Germline V gene lookup returns CDR1 LNHDA and CDR2 SQIVND (reference sequence). The CDR3 spans 15 residues. The V segment lost 10 bases and the J segment 7 bases; nucleotides outside the gene matches: 15. As DNA, the CDR3 is TGTGCCACTTCGACTAGTGGGGGGGATATCGGGGAGCTGTTTTTT. As protein: CATSTSGGDIGELFF.

The rearrangement joins TRBV29-1 to TRBJ1-1; D ambiguous. Germline values: CDR1 SQVTM, CDR2 ANQGSEA. Deletions cut 1 base from V and 2 bases from J, with 5 bases between. CDR3 size: 12 residues. CDR3 bases: TGCAGCGTTGAAGCCCTTAACACTGAAGCTTTCTTT. It yields the protein CSVEALNTEAFF.

This chain joins TRBV4-3 and TRBJ1-1, with no clear D. Germline lookup yields CDR1 LGHNA and CDR2 YSLEER. The CDR3 contains 14 residues. Trimming pared 0 bases from V and 3 bases from J, leaving 8 bases between. CDR3 loop: CASSQDRAYTEAFF. The CDR3, as DNA: TGCGCCAGCAGCCAAGATAGGGCTTACACTGAAGCTTTCTTT.

This chain joins TRBV25-1 and TRBJ2-7; D remains unclear. Germline V lookup: CDR1 MGHDK, CDR2 SYGVNS. The CDR3 is made up of 13 amino acids. V was trimmed by 2 bases and J by 2 bases, leaving 7 bases between them. Here the CDR3 DNA reads TGTGCCAGCAGTGAAGAGCCCACCTACGAGCAGTACTTC. The encoded protein is CASSEEPTYEQYF.

V gene TRBV5-6 combines with J gene TRBJ2-7; 11 bases are shared with TRBD1. This CDR3 is 16 amino acids long. Trimming cost V 1 base and J 2 bases; bases outside gene matches: 5. Germline V gene data show CDR1 as SGHDT and CDR2 as YYEEEE. CDR3 in DNA: TGTGCCAGCAGCTTGTCGGTGGGACAGGGGGCCTACGAGCAGTACTTC. It specifies CASSLSVGQGAYEQYF.

This chain joins TRBV7-6 and TRBJ1-2; possible D gene TRBD1, 6 bases. This CDR3 spans 14 amino acids. Trimming removed 3 bases from V and 6 bases from J, with 14 bases in between. The germline V gene has CDR1 SGHVS and CDR2 FNYEAQ. The CDR3 reads CASSLIQGGDGYTF. Written as DNA, the CDR3 is TGTGCCAGCAGCTTGATACAGGGAGGGGATGGCTACACCTTC.

This chain connects TRBV27 to TRBJ1-5; 8 positions match TRBD1. The J segment lost 4 bases and the V segment lost 5 bases, leaving 10 bases of the junction unmatched. CDR3 length: 16 amino acids. The germline V gene has CDR1 MNHEY and CDR2 SMNVEV (reference sequence). CDR3 sequence (DNA): TGTGCCAGCAGTCCCGCGACCGACAGGGGAAATCAGCCCCAGCATTTT. Its protein product is CASSPATDRGNQPQHF.

Of note for this clone: One end of the junction is discordant with germline, which a read error may explain. The chain is built from TRBV7-9 and TRBJ2-1, with 9 nucleotides matching TRBD2. Germline-derived CDR1 and CDR2 are SEHNR and FQNEAQ (reference sequence). This CDR3 has 12 amino acids. In DNA, the CDR3 is TGTGCCAGCAGCTTAGCTGCGGGGGGGCGGGTCTTC. As protein: CASSLAAGGRVF. The variable domain in full, with the rest retrieved from reference TRBV7-9 and TRBJ2-1, is DTGVSQNPRHKITKRGQNVTFRCDPISEHNRLYWYRQTLGQGPEFLTYFQNEAQLEKSRLLSDRFSAERPKGSFSTLEIQRTEQGDSAMYLCASSLAAGGRVFGPGTRLTVL.

This clone was picked up one time. The chain joins TRBV6-5 to TRBJ1-2; D is undetermined. CDR1 MNHEY and CDR2 SVGAGI come from the germline V gene. This CDR3 has 13 residues. Deletions cut 6 bases from V and 0 bases from J, with 8 bases between. The CDR3 DNA reads as TGTGCCAGCAGGGGTGTTACTAACTATGGCTACACCTTC. It is translated as CASRGVTNYGYTF.

The V gene is TRBV6-6, the J gene TRBJ1-1; 8 bases are shared with TRBD1. CDR1 is MNHNY and CDR2 is SVGAGI in the germline V gene (reference sequence). V was clipped by 4 bases and J by 3 bases; unmatched bases: 4. The CDR3 sequence is 14 residues long. The CDR3 DNA reads TGTGCCAGCAGTTCAGGGGGCGAGGACACTGAAGCTTTCTTT. Protein sequence: CASSSGGEDTEAFF.

The CDR3 bases are TGTGCCAGCAGCCCAACAGGGGCAGGTAATCAGCCCCAGCATTTT. Translation gives CASSPTGAGNQPQHF. The V call is TRBV5-6, the J call TRBJ1-5, with 7 bases aligning to TRBD1. Germline V gives CDR1 SGHDT, CDR2 YYEEEE. After removal of 4 bases from V and 4 bases from J, the junction contained 8 bases not matched to a gene. CDR3 length: 15 amino acids.